Listed here are 15 T cell receptor beta chains from one sample, sequenced in a study of cytomegalovirus exposure and HLA in healthy donors. Amplification used 60 Vbeta primers and 13 Jbeta primers. Sequencing used immunoSEQ multiplex PCR; TCRdb keeps in-frame clones, though not all of them. The sample yields 140,000 or so clones, around three quarters seen once. Sequenced sample: PBMCs. The receptor source for this set is a man between 40 and 49 years old in good health and CMV-seronegative.

CDR3 bases: TGTGCCAGTAGTATCCGGGACGGGGGGACCTACGAGCAGTACTTC. Its protein is CASSIRDGGTYEQYF. J is TRBJ2-7 and V is TRBV19; 7 nucleotides agree with TRBD2. This CDR3 has 15 residues. From germline, CDR1 is LNHDA and CDR2 SQIVND (reference sequence). The V gene end was trimmed by 3 bases and the J gene end by 2 bases; junction bases not matched to a gene: 7.

The V gene is TRBV27, the J gene TRBJ2-7; TRBD1 matches at 9 bases. Germline CDR1 MNHEY, CDR2 SMNVEV (reference sequence). CDR3 size: 13 residues. V lost 3 bases and J lost 6; bases outside the gene matches: 3. This CDR3 reads CASSLGQGGEQYF. CDR3 in DNA: TGTGCCAGCAGTTTGGGACAGGGTGGCGAGCAGTACTTC.

This sequence joins TRBV15 and TRBJ2-1, with a possible D match to TRBD1 (5 bases). CDR3 length: 15 amino acids. Germline values: CDR1 LNHNV, CDR2 YYDKDF (reference sequence). V lost 1 base to trimming and J lost 8 bases, with 15 bases between them. The CDR3 protein is CATSRGQWTPDEQFF. CDR3 nucleotide sequence: TGTGCCACCAGCAGAGGACAGTGGACCCCTGATGAGCAGTTCTTC.

Points on this clone: Other DNA variants within this sample encode the same CDR3. CDR3 region: CASSLGAYEQYF. CDR3 in DNA: TGTGCCAGCAGCTTAGGCGCCTACGAGCAGTACTTC. The chain joins TRBV7-9 to TRBJ2-7; D is undetermined. The CDR3 is made up of 12 amino acids. The germline V gene encodes CDR1 SEHNR and CDR2 FQNEAQ (reference sequence). V lost 1 base, J lost 2 bases, and 3 bases lay in between.

The chain is built from TRBV4-1 and TRBJ2-1, with D possibly TRBD2 on 6 matching bases. There are 16 residues in the CDR3. In germline, CDR1 is MGHRA, CDR2 YSYEKL. The germline V and J ends were trimmed by 7 bases and 4 bases, with 20 bases remaining between them. CDR3 protein: CASKNGGIDRYNEQFF. The CDR3 DNA reads TGCGCCAGCAAGAACGGGGGAATTGACCGGTACAATGAGCAGTTCTTC.

The genes are TRBV29-1 and TRBJ2-7; D unresolved. V gave up 6 bases and J gave up 1 base, with 7 bases separating them. The germline CDR1 and CDR2 sequences are SQVTM and ANQGSEA. The CDR3 consists of 11 residues. The DNA for the CDR3 is TGCAGCGTCGGAGTGTCCTACGAGCAGTACTTC. It translates to CSVGVSYEQYF.

V is TRBV6-6 and J is TRBJ2-3, with 7 bases fitting TRBD2. The CDR3 totals 14 residues. The ends lost 4 bases at V and 2 bases at J; junction bases unmatched: 3. CDR1 is MNHNY, CDR2 SVGAGI, per germline (reference sequence). The CDR3, as DNA: TGTGCCAGCAGTTCGACTAGCTCCACAGATACGCAGTATTTT. It translates to CASSSTSSTDTQYF.

The gene calls are TRBV5-1 and TRBJ2-3; 10 bases match TRBD2. The CDR3 totals 18 residues. Germline loops: CDR1 SGHRS, CDR2 YFSETQ. V lost 0 bases, J lost 5 bases, and 12 bases stayed unmatched. CDR3 coding DNA: TGCGCCAGCAGCTTGGAGGCTAGCGGGGGCGTTGGGGGAGATACGCAGTATTTT. The encoded protein is CASSLEASGGVGGDTQYF.

The count of this clone is one. The chain combines TRBV6-5 with TRBJ1-2, with a possible D match to TRBD1 (5 bases). With 1 base removed from V and 5 bases from J, the gap between germline ends came to 17 bases. This CDR3 region has 16 residues. Germline V gene lookup returns CDR1 MNHEY and CDR2 SVGAGI. CDR3 coding DNA: TGTGCCAGCAGTTACTTTTCTTTGTCGGGGGATTATGGCTACACCTTC. It specifies CASSYFSLSGDYGYTF.

V usage is TRBV2 and J usage is TRBJ1-3, with TRBD1 identical over 7 bases. Per germline, CDR1 SNHLY and CDR2 FYNNEI. The CDR3 runs to 14 residues. Germline trimming cut 7 bases from V and 0 bases from J; bases unmatched to any gene: 3. CDR3 DNA sequence: TGTGCCAGCAAATCAGGGGGCTCTGGAAACACCATATATTTT. Protein: CASKSGGSGNTIYF.

The genes are TRBV5-4 and TRBJ2-2, with a weak D call TRBD2 (6 bases). The CDR3 extends over 15 amino acids. CDR1 is SGHNT, CDR2 YYREEE, per germline (reference sequence). Between the trimmed V and J ends, which lost 1 base and 4 bases, there was a span of 11 bases. This chain's CDR3 is CASSLTGVGTGELFF. The CDR3 region has the DNA TGTGCCAGCAGCTTGACGGGGGTCGGCACCGGGGAGCTGTTTTTT.

This clone showed up just a few times. The chain couples TRBV2 to TRBJ2-3, with 10 bases that match TRBD2. Per germline, CDR1 SNHLY and CDR2 FYNNEI. Unmatched junction bases numbered 13, after V lost 6 bases and J lost 4 bases. The CDR3 sequence is 17 residues long. The CDR3 region is CASSDPSSSGSADTQYF. As DNA, the CDR3 is TGTGCCAGCAGCGACCCATCTTCTAGCGGGAGCGCAGATACGCAGTATTTT.

The genes are TRBV7-9 and TRBJ2-2; 10 nucleotides agree with TRBD1. The CDR3 consists of 14 residues. Trimming took 6 bases from V and 6 from J; bases not matched to a gene: 4. Germline values: CDR1 SEHNR, CDR2 FQNEAQ (reference sequence). CDR3 nucleotides: TGTGCCAGCAGTAGACAGGGGGCGGCCGGGGAGCTGTTTTTT. It codes for CASSRQGAAGELFF.

The J gene is TRBJ1-4, the V gene TRBV6-1; no firm D call. The CDR3 is 14 amino acids. From germline, CDR1 is MNHNS and CDR2 SASEGT. Trimming removed 4 bases from V and 5 bases from J, with 11 bases in between. The CDR3, as DNA: TGTGCCAGCAGTGTTTTACAGACAAATGAAAAACTGTTTTTT. Translated, it gives CASSVLQTNEKLFF.

This chain links TRBV10-3 with TRBJ2-5; D unresolved. The V gene lost 4 bases and the J gene lost 7 bases, with 13 bases spanning the gap. The CDR3 spans 13 residues. Germline assignment: CDR1 ENHRY and CDR2 SYGVKD. The CDR3 bases are TGTGCCATCAGTGGAGGAGAAGGTGGGACCCAGTACTTC. The encoded protein is CAISGGEGGTQYF.